The clone carrying this T cell receptor beta chain was seen repeatedly, ten times or more. V trimming: 4 bases; J trimming: 2 bases; junction bases outside the gene matches: 8. Germline values: CDR1 DFQATT, CDR2 SNEGSKA (reference sequence). The CDR3 has 14 amino acids. The data originate from a study of T cells in Graves' hyperthyroidism and ophthalmopathy. Exclusion criteria comprised uncontrolled infection, other autoimmune disease, pregnancy or lactation. TCR beta CDR3 regions were amplified from RNA transcripts. The study used the HTBI primer set for a first-round RT-PCR of the TCR CDR3. In TCRdb, the multiplex PCR reads were re-called with MiXCR into one record per CDR3 protein. The sample shows about 640,000 distinct CDR3 sequences, 13% to 15% of them seen only once.

The sequence derives from a woman in her forties or fifties with Graves' ophthalmopathy. Sequenced sample: blood. The J gene is TRBJ2-7, the V gene TRBV20-1, with 7 bases identical to TRBD2. CDR3 DNA: TGCAGTGCTATAGCGGGTGGCCCCCCCTACGAGCAGTACTTC. Encoded protein: CSAIAGGPPYEQYF.